This TCR beta chain was captured by sequencing in a study of shared clonotypes between healthy human individuals. Study background: Per donor, CD8 memory used one plate, CD8 naive used two, CD4 memory used three and CD4 naive used three.

Both subsets, CD45RA+ naive and CD45RA-negative memory, were split from the CD4+ cells. The authors loaded roughly 200 ng DNA, about 30,000 T cell genomes, into sorted-subset replicate PCRs. The protocol was immunoSEQ multiplex PCR, while the TCRdb copy is restricted to in-frame clones and leaves out a portion. The sample consists of a few million clones, approximately 94% of them appearing once. CDR1 and CDR2 from the germline V gene are MNHNY and SVGAGI (reference sequence). V lost 8 bases to trimming and J lost 1 base; unmatched junction nucleotides: 3. This CDR3 has 14 residues. This clonotype was sampled from a man younger than 35 in good health. The sample consisted of naive CD4+ T cells sorted from blood. Subset defined: CD45RA+ positively selected. V gene TRBV6-6 combines with J gene TRBJ2-1; 9 positions agree with TRBD2. CDR3 nucleotide sequence: TGTGCCAGCCTACTAGCGGGTTCCTACAATGAGCAGTTCTTC. Residues: CASLLAGSYNEQFF.